Sequencing of this TCR beta chain was carried out in a study of early T cells in non-severe SARS-CoV-2 infection. TCRdb itself ran the 5' RACE reads through MiXCR, one entry per CDR3 protein. Among roughly 50,000 distinct CDR3 sequences listed, approximately 8% were seen once. The V and J ends lost 2 bases and 5 bases respectively, with 7 bases between them. The CDR3 extends over 12 amino acids. Germline lookup yields CDR1 SQVTM and CDR2 ANQGSEA. General study points: Anti-spike CD8 responses were favored in VDJdb matching, and private and CD4 specificities were missed.

As concerns this clonotype: Its antigen is undetermined.

The chain recombines TRBV29-1 with TRBJ2-1; D unclear. The sample taken for sequencing was whole blood. This TCR was sampled from an adult who was a healthcare worker with PCR-confirmed SARS-CoV-2 infection or an uninfected control (not recorded which). DNA of the CDR3: TGCAGCGTTGAAAACGTACACAATGAGCAGTTCTTC. It is translated as CSVENVHNEQFF.